These 20 T cell receptor beta chains were all obtained from the same sample, sequenced in a study of spatial heterogeneity in lung cancer. Sample time point: blood at routine non-recurrence follow-up after resection. Whole RNA obtained from tumor, nontumor lung or frozen PBMC underwent sequencing without sorting. TCRdb re-analysed the 5' RACE reads in MiXCR, keeping a single row per CDR3 protein. The sample lists about 120,000 distinct CDR3 sequences; 12% were seen once. This material consisted of PBMCs, taken at follow-up. Receptors were obtained from a male donor with early-stage non-small cell lung cancer.

A few counts support this clonotype. The chain is built from TRBV20-1 and TRBJ1-4, with a possible D match to TRBD1 (6 bases). The CDR3 has 14 amino acids. Germline-derived CDR1 and CDR2 are DFQATT and SNEGSKA (reference sequence). Trimming took off 1 base at V and 7 bases at J, with 13 bases between the two ends. CDR3 sequence reads: CSARGLGGGEKLFF. DNA of the CDR3: TGCAGTGCTAGAGGCCTCGGGGGCGGTGAAAAACTGTTTTTT.

A few counts support this clonotype. The chain combines TRBV20-1 with TRBJ1-5; tentative D call: TRBD1 (6 bases). V lost 3 bases and J lost 5, with 8 bases in between. CDR1 and CDR2 from the germline V gene are DFQATT and SNEGSKA (reference sequence). This CDR3 is built from 12 residues. The CDR3 sequence: CSASEGDQPQHF. CDR3 in DNA: TGCAGTGCTAGCGAGGGGGATCAGCCCCAGCATTTT.

The rearrangement uses TRBV9 and TRBJ1-2; unclear D gene. Germline V lookup: CDR1 SGDLS, CDR2 YYNGEE. Deletions cut 0 bases from V and 0 bases from J, with 9 bases between. This CDR3 region has 15 residues. CDR3 in DNA: TGTGCCAGCAGCGTAGTCGGCAGTTCTAACTATGGCTACACCTTC. Protein: CASSVVGSSNYGYTF.

The V gene is TRBV25-1, the J gene TRBJ2-5, with TRBD2 identical over 7 bases. The CDR3 extends over 16 amino acids. CDR1 and CDR2 (germline): MGHDK, SYGVNS. V trimming: 4 bases; J trimming: 1 base; junction bases outside the gene matches: 9. The CDR3 loop reads CASSAGLLAVQETQYF. The CDR3 DNA is TGTGCCAGCAGTGCGGGGCTTCTAGCGGTCCAAGAGACCCAGTACTTC.

This chain connects TRBV6-6 to TRBJ1-2, with D hard to call. Germline values: CDR1 MNHNY, CDR2 SVGAGI (reference sequence). The CDR3 is 12 residues long. V lost 3 bases and J 7 bases, leaving 9 bases between the germline ends. The CDR3 is CASSYPPSGYTF. The CDR3 region has the DNA TGTGCCAGCAGTTATCCCCCAAGTGGCTACACCTTC.

Many counts were recorded for this clonotype. This rearrangement joins TRBV6-4 to TRBJ1-2; the match to TRBD1 covers 8 bases. Per the germline V gene, CDR1 is MRHNA and CDR2 is SNTAGT. With V trimmed by 0 bases and J by 8 bases, 5 bases remained unmatched. The CDR3 totals 14 residues. CDR3 DNA sequence: TGTGCCAGCAGTGACTCGAACAGGGGGAACGGCTACACCTTC. Amino acids: CASSDSNRGNGYTF.

The chain carries TRBV3-1 and TRBJ2-7; TRBD2 might be the D (6 bases). Looked up from germline, CDR1 is LGHDT and CDR2 is YNNKEL (reference sequence). CDR3 length: 12 amino acids. Between the trimmed V and J ends, which lost 4 bases and 6 bases, there was a span of 10 bases. The CDR3 DNA sequence: TGTGCCAGCAGCCGCGGGGACCGCGAGCAGTACTTC. This sequence encodes CASSRGDREQYF.

This chain uses TRBV28 with TRBJ2-3, with D possibly TRBD2 on 7 matching bases. The CDR3 sequence is 14 residues long. Germline assignment: CDR1 MDHEN and CDR2 SYDVKM. Trimming removed 8 bases at V and 2 bases at J, with 14 bases between. The CDR3 DNA follows: TGTGCCAGCCGGGGGGCGGGGGACACAGATACGCAGTATTTT. Translated: CASRGAGDTDTQYF. Combining the CDR3 with reference TRBV28 and TRBJ2-3 gives the whole variable domain DVKVTQSSRYLVKRTGEKVFLECVQDMDHENMFWYRQDPGLGLRLIYFSYDVKMKEKGDIPEGYSVSREKKERFSLILESASTNQTSMYLCASRGAGDTDTQYFGPGTRLTVL.

The rearrangement links TRBV3-1 to TRBJ1-6, with no clear D. The V gene lost 4 bases and the J gene lost 7 bases, with 14 bases spanning the gap. Looked up from germline, CDR1 is LGHDT and CDR2 is YNNKEL (reference sequence). The CDR3 is 15 amino acids. CDR3 nucleotides: TGTGCCAGCAGCCGCGGATCCCCAGACAATTCACCCCTCCACTTT. Its protein product is CASSRGSPDNSPLHF. The variable domain in full, with the rest retrieved from reference TRBV3-1 and TRBJ1-6, is DTAVSQTPKYLVTQMGNDKSIKCEQNLGHDTMYWYKQDSKKFLKIMFSYNNKELIINETVPNRFSPKSPDKAHLNLHINSLELGDSAVYFCASSRGSPDNSPLHFGNGTRLTVT.

At least ten counts were recorded for this clonotype. The gene calls are TRBV19 and TRBJ2-5; TRBD1 might be the D (5 bases). Trimming took off 5 bases at V and 2 bases at J, with 9 bases between the two ends. The CDR3 runs to 13 residues. CDR1 and CDR2 from the germline V gene are LNHDA and SQIVND (reference sequence). CDR3 in DNA: TGTGCCAGTAGTCGACAGACTCAAGAGACCCAGTACTTC. It encodes CASSRQTQETQYF. Based on the CDR3 plus reference TRBV19 and TRBJ2-5, the full variable domain is DGGITQSPKYLFRKEGQNVTLSCEQNLNHDAMYWYRQDPGQGLRLIYYSQIVNDFQKGDIAEGYSVSREKKESFPLTVTSAQKNPTAFYLCASSRQTQETQYFGPGTRLLVL.

Many counts were recorded for this clonotype. The chain joins TRBV7-6 to TRBJ1-4; 7 nucleotides agree with TRBD1. Trimming took 8 bases from V and 8 from J; bases not matched to a gene: 14. The germline gives CDR1 SGHVS, CDR2 FNYEAQ. The CDR3 covers 15 residues. The CDR3 DNA is TGTGCCAGCCGCCCAACAGGGGCAAATAACGAAAAACTGTTTTTT. Its translation: CASRPTGANNEKLFF. Drawing the rest from reference TRBV7-6 and TRBJ1-4, the complete variable domain is GAGVSQSPRYKVTKRGQDVALRCDPISGHVSLYWYRQALGQGPEFLTYFNYEAQQDKSGLPNDRFSAERPEGSISTLTIQRTEQRDSAMYRCASRPTGANNEKLFFGSGTQLSVL.

This clonotype was detected many times. This chain uses TRBV20-1 with TRBJ2-3; D not certain. The CDR3 covers 19 residues. The germline V gene encodes CDR1 DFQATT and CDR2 SNEGSKA (reference sequence). Trimming stripped 0 bases from V and 3 bases from J, with 25 bases between. In nucleotides, the CDR3 is TGCAGTGCTAGAGATCATCATCGCCCAGGAGTAATGGGGACAGATACGCAGTATTTT. Translated, it gives CSARDHHRPGVMGTDTQYF.

This clonotype showed up just a few times. This rearrangement joins TRBV7-9 to TRBJ2-4; D possibly matches TRBD1 or TRBD2 (6 bases each). V was pared by 3 bases and J by 6 bases, with 12 bases between. The length of the CDR3 is 14 residues. CDR1 SEHNR and CDR2 FQNEAQ come from the germline V gene (reference sequence). The CDR3 DNA reads TGTGCCAGCAGCTTCCGTGGAGGGGGAAACATTCAGTACTTC. The encoded protein is CASSFRGGGNIQYF.

This rearrangement joins TRBV24-1 to TRBJ1-2; no clear D. The length of the CDR3 is 14 residues. Germline V lookup: CDR1 KGHDR, CDR2 SFDVKD. Trimming left V 2 bases short and J 2 bases short, with 8 bases between. CDR3 nucleotide sequence: TGTGCCACCAGTGATTATCGGAAAAACTATGGCTACACCTTC. Translated: CATSDYRKNYGYTF.

The chain employs TRBV28 and TRBJ2-7; D is unclear. This CDR3 spans 13 amino acids. CDR1 MDHEN and CDR2 SYDVKM come from the germline V gene. Trimming pared 5 bases from V and 2 bases from J, leaving 10 bases between. The CDR3: CASSIPQTYEQYF. The CDR3 bases are TGTGCCAGCAGTATCCCTCAGACCTACGAGCAGTACTTC.

The table lists this clonotype with many counts. The rearrangement uses TRBV28 and TRBJ2-5; 8 positions agree with TRBD1. V trimming: 6 bases; J trimming: 2 bases; junction bases outside the gene matches: 8. Germline V gene data show CDR1 as MDHEN and CDR2 as SYDVKM. This CDR3 is 15 amino acids long. The CDR3 loop reads CASRDRGGTQETQYF. Written as DNA, the CDR3 is TGTGCCAGCAGAGACAGGGGTGGGACTCAAGAGACCCAGTACTTC. The full variable domain, its missing parts supplied by reference TRBV28 and TRBJ2-5, is DVKVTQSSRYLVKRTGEKVFLECVQDMDHENMFWYRQDPGLGLRLIYFSYDVKMKEKGDIPEGYSVSREKKERFSLILESASTNQTSMYLCASRDRGGTQETQYFGPGTRLLVL.

This clonotype turned up a few times. The genes are TRBV2 and TRBJ1-4; TRBD1 might be the D (5 bases). CDR3 size: 16 residues. V lost 1 base and J lost 3, with 12 bases in between. From germline, CDR1 is SNHLY and CDR2 FYNNEI. The CDR3 sequence is CASSEGSLGANEKLFF. As DNA, the CDR3 is TGTGCCAGCAGTGAAGGGTCATTGGGGGCTAATGAAAAACTGTTTTTT.

The sample holds a few counts of this clonotype. This rearrangement joins TRBV20-1 to TRBJ2-7; maybe TRBD1 (6 bases). This CDR3 is 14 amino acids long. Trimming removed 6 bases from V and 5 bases from J, with 20 bases in between. Germline-derived CDR1 and CDR2 are DFQATT and SNEGSKA (reference sequence). CDR3 loop: CSATDSFDQHEQYF. CDR3 nucleotides: TGCAGTGCAACGGACAGTTTCGACCAGCACGAGCAGTACTTC.

This clonotype was seen many times. V is TRBV25-1 and J is TRBJ2-7, with 7 bases lining up with TRBD1. This CDR3 comprises 14 residues. J lost 3 bases, V lost 6 bases, and 8 bases had no gene match. Per the germline V gene, CDR1 is MGHDK and CDR2 is SYGVNS. CDR3: CASSQTGLDYEQYF. The DNA of the CDR3 is TGTGCCAGCAGCCAGACAGGGCTTGACTACGAGCAGTACTTC.

The J gene is TRBJ2-1, the V gene TRBV12-3 or TRBV12-4; 9 nucleotides agree with TRBD1. This CDR3 has 14 residues. The V gene end was trimmed by 8 bases and the J gene end by 7 bases; junction bases not matched to a gene: 9. The CDR3 is CASQKGQGVNEQFF. DNA of the CDR3: TGTGCCAGCCAGAAGGGACAGGGAGTGAATGAGCAGTTCTTC.